The clone carrying this T cell receptor (beta chain) was recorded many times. This sample was taken from a study of T cells in Graves' hyperthyroidism and ophthalmopathy. Amplification of TCR beta CDR3 regions was performed using RNA transcripts as template. First-round RT-PCR with HTBI primers amplified the TCR CDR3 region. TCRdb reprocessed the multiplex PCR reads via MiXCR and lists one record per CDR3 protein. The sample gives about 270,000 distinct CDR3 sequences, nearly 15% of which show up once; roughly 30% is in the top ten. What was sequenced was blood. This TCR was recovered from a woman between 50 and 59 years old with Graves' hyperthyroidism that later progressed to Graves' ophthalmopathy.

CDR3 sequence (DNA): TGTGCCAGCTCAGAGGGTCTTGCGAGGGACGAGCAGTACTTC. The encoded protein is CASSEGLARDEQYF. The rearrangement uses TRBV18 and TRBJ2-7; D might be TRBD2 (5 bases). The V gene's germline CDR1 is KGHSH and CDR2 LQKENI. CDR3 length: 14 residues. V gave up 5 bases and J gave up 5 bases, with 16 bases separating them.